The TCR beta chain described here comes from a study of identical twins. Points on this clonotype: No antigen is known for it.

J was trimmed by 10 bases and V by 3 bases; bases with no gene match: 7. CDR3 size: 15 residues. General study findings and limits: Insertions ran lower in abundant cord blood beta clonotypes, though not in memory repertoires.

Via MiXCR, TCRdb re-called the 5' RACE reads, giving one row per CDR3 protein. The sample consists of some 560,000 distinct CDR3 sequences, approximately 9.6% of them appearing once. Another study also made use of these data, one on yellow fever vaccine responses in identical twins. This second study notes: Among the twins, the vaccine T cell response reportedly seemed partly convergent and partly personalized.

The clonotype was recovered from a woman between 18 and 29 years old in good health. The chain links TRBV12-3 or TRBV12-4 to TRBJ1-6; 9 nucleotides agree with TRBD1. Sequencing used PBMCs. The CDR3 sequence: CASSFGDRVLSPLHF. In DNA form, the CDR3 reads TGTGCCAGCAGTTTTGGGGACAGGGTATTGTCACCCCTCCACTTT.